The 8 T cell receptor beta chains presented below share a single source sample, sequenced in a study of T cell repertoires in cytomegalovirus infection. TCRdb independently ran MiXCR on the reads; one entry per CDR3 protein. The sample has around 250,000 distinct CDR3 sequences; over 15% are singletons. The sample was CD8+ T cells from PBMCs. Receptors originate from a human donor in good health (CMV status not recorded). Some clones in this sample may be carry-over from other donors' samples.

The gene calls are TRBV6-6 and TRBJ1-2; D unclear. The V end lost 1 base, the J end lost 2 bases, and 11 bases lay between the germline ends. Germline V CDR1 and CDR2: MNHNY, SVGAGI (reference sequence). The CDR3 is 15 residues long. The CDR3 DNA reads TGTGCCAGCAGTTACTTCCCGAATTACAACTATGGCTACACCTTC. Protein product: CASSYFPNYNYGYTF.

This clonotype has a handful of counts. The genes are TRBV12-3 or TRBV12-4 and TRBJ2-2; D is unresolved. This CDR3 has 13 amino acids. Trimming took off 7 bases at V and 3 bases at J, with 9 bases between the two ends. Written as DNA, the CDR3 is TGTGCCAGCACCCCCTCGGACACCGGGGAGCTGTTTTTT. Amino acid sequence: CASTPSDTGELFF.

The table lists this clonotype with many counts. V usage is TRBV7-9 and J usage is TRBJ1-2; D is unclear. The germline V and J ends were trimmed by 4 bases and 0 bases, with 6 bases remaining between them. The V gene's germline CDR1 is SEHNR and CDR2 FQNEAQ (reference sequence). This CDR3 spans 13 amino acids. The CDR3 reads CASSSNSNYGYTF. Here the CDR3 DNA reads TGTGCCAGCAGCTCTAATTCTAACTATGGCTACACCTTC.

This CDR3 reads CASSLSQGWSYNEQFF. CDR3 DNA sequence: TGTGCCAGCAGCCTTAGCCAGGGCTGGTCCTACAATGAGCAGTTCTTC. V gene TRBV11-2 combines with J gene TRBJ2-1, with a possible D match to TRBD1 (5 bases). This CDR3 is built from 16 residues. V lost 5 bases, J lost 1 base, and 15 bases lay in between. The germline V gene encodes CDR1 SGHAT and CDR2 FQNNGV.

This clonotype was seen ten or more times. The chain recombines TRBV7-2 with TRBJ1-3; D remains ambiguous. The germline V gene has CDR1 SGHTA and CDR2 FQGNSA. The CDR3 is made up of 16 amino acids. V lost 5 bases and J 0 bases, leaving 14 bases between the germline ends. The chain's CDR3 is CASSHLWQHSGNTIYF. The CDR3 bases are TGTGCCAGCAGCCATCTTTGGCAGCACTCTGGAAACACCATATATTTT. Complete variable domain (other parts from reference TRBV7-2 and TRBJ1-3): GAGVSQSPSNKVTEKGKDVELRCDPISGHTALYWYRQSLGQGLEFLIYFQGNSAPDKSGLPSDRFSAERTGGSVSTLTIQRTQQEDSAVYLCASSHLWQHSGNTIYFGEGSWLTVV.

The genes are TRBV13 and TRBJ2-5; 11 nucleotides match TRBD2. The CDR3 consists of 15 residues. CDR1 and CDR2 from the germline V gene are PRHDT and FYEKMQ (reference sequence). V was pared by 2 bases and J by 3 bases, with 2 bases of the junction left unmatched. This CDR3 is CASSLRGLAEETQYF. CDR3 nucleotide sequence: TGTGCCAGCAGCTTACGGGGACTAGCGGAAGAGACCCAGTACTTC.

This chain links TRBV4-2 with TRBJ2-7; D is unclear. The CDR3 consists of 12 residues. Trimming removed 5 bases from V and 3 bases from J, with 8 bases in between. The germline gives CDR1 LGHNA, CDR2 YNFKEQ. The CDR3 region is CASSKAGYEQYF. DNA for the CDR3: TGTGCCAGCAGCAAGGCAGGCTACGAGCAGTACTTC.

This clonotype was seen at least ten times. The rearrangement links TRBV28 to TRBJ2-7; perhaps TRBD2 as D (6 bases). Between the trimmed V and J ends, which lost 3 bases and 5 bases, there was a span of 17 bases. Germline values: CDR1 MDHEN, CDR2 SYDVKM. The CDR3 loop spans 15 amino acids. This CDR3 reads CASSLTGVVRDEQYF. The DNA of the CDR3 is TGTGCCAGCAGTTTGACGGGGGTCGTCCGGGACGAGCAGTACTTC.